This entry is about one T cell receptor beta chain. This sample was taken from a study of blood T cell repertoires in COVID-19. Study at large: The analysed material was cDNA or gDNA that came from T cells, B-cell-depleted T cells, or PBMCs.

Some clones are missing from TCRdb's copy, which holds only in-frame ones; the method was immunoSEQ multiplex PCR. The sample holds approximately 240,000 clones, about 86% seen once. V gave up 4 bases and J gave up 0 bases, with 15 bases separating them. This CDR3 is 16 amino acids long. Germline CDR1 SGHRS, CDR2 YFSETQ. The sample consisted of PBMCs or T cells enriched from blood (not recorded which). The receptor comes from a woman in her fifties or sixties in a cohort exposed to, infected with or recovered from COVID-19 (not recorded which). The gene calls are TRBV5-1 and TRBJ2-3; a possible D gene is TRBD2 (5 bases). Here the CDR3 DNA reads TGCGCCAGCAGCACGGCCGTGACGGGGAGCACAGATACGCAGTATTTT. Translating gives CASSTAVTGSTDTQYF.